A single sample is the source of the 27 T cell receptor beta chains below, sequenced in a study of T cells after yellow fever vaccination. TCRdb analysed the 5' RACE reads with MiXCR anew, one entry per CDR3 protein. The data hold 96,000 or so distinct CDR3 sequences, with almost 9% observed a single time. The sequenced sample was CD8+ T cells not binding an NS4B(214-222) dextramer, sorted from PBMCs, obtained roughly 15 days after the first yellow fever vaccination. The receptors shown here come from a young man who received the YFV17D yellow fever vaccine.

Ten or more counts support this clonotype. The V call is TRBV19, the J call TRBJ2-5; D possibly matches TRBD1 or TRBD2 (5 bases each). The CDR3 contains 16 residues. Per the germline V gene, CDR1 is LNHDA and CDR2 is SQIVND (reference sequence). The germline V and J ends were trimmed by 7 bases and 5 bases, with 23 bases remaining between them. DNA of the CDR3: TGTGCCAGTATGCCGAGTAGGGGAATGGGGACGGAGACCCAGTACTTC. The encoded protein is CASMPSRGMGTETQYF.

The table lists this clonotype with a few counts. The gene calls are TRBV6-2 or TRBV6-3 and TRBJ1-2; unclear D gene. Trimming left V 4 bases short and J 8 bases short, with 17 bases between. Germline CDR1 MNHEY, CDR2 SVGEGT. CDR3 length: 14 residues. The CDR3 here is CASSSPASFIGYTF. For the CDR3, the DNA is TGTGCCAGCAGTTCACCAGCCTCCTTTATAGGCTACACCTTC.

The rearrangement uses TRBV4-1 and TRBJ2-4, with D perhaps TRBD1 (5 bases). This CDR3 is 16 amino acids long. Per the germline V gene, CDR1 is MGHRA and CDR2 is YSYEKL. V was clipped by 0 bases and J by 2 bases, with 11 bases between them. Here the CDR3 reads CASSQEGSGSKNIQYF. The CDR3 nucleotides read TGCGCCAGCAGCCAAGAGGGGTCAGGGTCCAAAAACATTCAGTACTTC.

V gene TRBV20-1 combines with J gene TRBJ1-2; D may be TRBD1 (6 bases). Germline CDR1 and CDR2: DFQATT and SNEGSKA (reference sequence). Trimming stripped 6 bases from V and 5 bases from J, with 10 bases between. This CDR3 contains 11 residues. The CDR3 loop reads CSARGAYGYTF. CDR3 DNA sequence: TGCAGTGCCAGGGGAGCATATGGCTACACCTTC.

V is TRBV5-1 and J is TRBJ1-6; 10 nucleotides align to TRBD1. The CDR3 runs 20 residues. Germline trimming cut 4 bases from V and 0 bases from J; bases unmatched to any gene: 13. CDR1 and CDR2 (germline): SGHRS, YFSETQ. In DNA form, the CDR3 reads TGCGCCAGCAGCCCCTGGTGGGGGACAGGGGACAGCTCCTATAATTCACCCCTCCACTTT. As protein: CASSPWWGTGDSSYNSPLHF.

This clonotype was observed a handful of times. CDR3 loop: CASSGIRGVTHLWNTEAFF. The DNA for the CDR3 is TGTGCCAGCAGCGGGATTAGGGGGGTTACCCACCTATGGAACACTGAAGCTTTCTTT. This chain links TRBV11-2 with TRBJ1-1; perhaps TRBD1 as D (6 bases). Germline values: CDR1 SGHAT, CDR2 FQNNGV. The V end was cut by 5 bases, the J end by 1 base, with 26 bases between. The CDR3 is made up of 19 amino acids. The full variable domain, rest sourced from reference TRBV11-2 and TRBJ1-1, is EAGVAQSPRYKIIEKRQSVAFWCNPISGHATLYWYQQILGQGPKLLIQFQNNGVVDDSQLPKDRFSAERLKGVDSTLKIQPAKLEDSAVYLCASSGIRGVTHLWNTEAFFGQGTRLTVV.

In regard to this clonotype: The junction shows a germline mismatch at one end, possibly a read error. This chain links TRBV29-1 with TRBJ2-2; unclear D gene. From germline, CDR1 is SQVTM and CDR2 ANQGSEA. The CDR3 contains 12 residues. DNA of the CDR3: TGCAGCGTCCTCTTCAGCACCTGGGAGCTGTTTTTT. It specifies CSVLFSTWELFF.

This clonotype was observed a handful of times. V is TRBV7-2 and J is TRBJ1-4; no firm D call. V gave up 1 base and J gave up 3 bases, with 9 bases separating them. Per germline, CDR1 SGHTA and CDR2 FQGNSA. CDR3 length equals 15 residues. The CDR3 coding sequence is TGTGCCAGCAGCTTAGAGGGTCAGGCTAATGAAAAACTGTTTTTT. It yields the protein CASSLEGQANEKLFF.

This clonotype was seen ten or more times. The chain links TRBV3-1 to TRBJ2-7; 8 nucleotides agree with TRBD1. Trimming cost V 1 base and J 3 bases; bases outside gene matches: 17. The CDR3 extends over 19 amino acids. Per germline, CDR1 LGHDT and CDR2 YNNKEL (reference sequence). CDR3 residues: CASSQVAGNPGDRIYEQYF. The CDR3 DNA reads TGTGCCAGCAGCCAAGTAGCAGGGAACCCGGGGGACAGGATCTACGAGCAGTACTTC.

This clonotype appeared a few times. The chain combines TRBV7-8 with TRBJ1-1; D is unresolved. The V end was cut by 5 bases, the J end by 3 bases, with 13 bases between. The length of the CDR3 is 14 residues. CDR1 and CDR2 from the germline V gene are SGHVS and FQNEAQ. As DNA, the CDR3 is TGTGCCAGCAGCCCTAGATTGACGGACACTGAAGCTTTCTTT. This codes for CASSPRLTDTEAFF. Supplemented by reference TRBV7-8 and TRBJ1-1, the full variable domain reads GAGVSQSPRYKVAKRGQDVALRCDPISGHVSLFWYQQALGQGPEFLTYFQNEAQLDKSGLPSDRFFAERPEGSVSTLKIQRTQQEDSAVYLCASSPRLTDTEAFFGQGTRLTVV.

The chain has TRBV20-1 and TRBJ1-2; perhaps TRBD1 as D (6 bases). Trimming left V 0 bases short and J 6 bases short, with 11 bases between. The germline gives CDR1 DFQATT, CDR2 SNEGSKA (reference sequence). The CDR3 runs to 13 residues. CDR3 coding DNA: TGCAGTGCTAGAGATACAGGGCAAGATGGCTACACCTTC. Its translation is CSARDTGQDGYTF.

This chain links TRBV27 with TRBJ1-6, with TRBD1 as a possible D gene (6 bases). The CDR3 has 17 residues. Trimming removed 3 bases at V and 7 bases at J, with 19 bases between. CDR1 is MNHEY, CDR2 SMNVEV, per germline (reference sequence). CDR3 in amino acids: CASSFNTGAGYNSPLHF. As DNA, the CDR3 is TGTGCCAGCAGTTTTAACACGGGGGCAGGTTACAATTCACCCCTCCACTTT.

This clonotype was recorded a few times. The CDR3 DNA reads as TGTGCCAGCAGTTTGAGGAGTAACTATGGCTACACCTTC. Residues: CASSLRSNYGYTF. The chain links TRBV27 to TRBJ1-2; the D is unclear. V was shortened by 3 bases and J by 1 base, with 6 bases between the two germline ends. The CDR3 has 13 amino acids. Per germline, CDR1 MNHEY and CDR2 SMNVEV (reference sequence).

V usage is TRBV7-8 and J usage is TRBJ2-7, with 7 bases lining up with TRBD1. In germline, CDR1 is SGHVS, CDR2 FQNEAQ. Trimming took 5 bases from V and 9 from J; bases not matched to a gene: 16. There are 15 residues in the CDR3. CDR3 amino acids: CASSLADRELGRQYV. The CDR3 bases are TGTGCCAGCAGCCTTGCCGACAGGGAGCTAGGGCGGCAGTACGTC.

This chain links TRBV20-1 with TRBJ2-2; the D gene could be TRBD1 or TRBD2 (6 bases each). The CDR3 runs to 14 residues. The V gene lost 3 bases and the J gene lost 8 bases, with 16 bases spanning the gap. The germline V gene has CDR1 DFQATT and CDR2 SNEGSKA (reference sequence). The CDR3 sequence: CSARWRGKGGELFF. CDR3 DNA: TGCAGTGCTAGGTGGAGGGGGAAAGGAGGGGAGCTGTTTTTT.

This clonotype was counted a few times. The chain is built from TRBV6-1 and TRBJ1-1, with a weak D call TRBD1 (5 bases). Germline V lookup: CDR1 MNHNS, CDR2 SASEGT. With 5 bases removed from V and 10 bases from J, the gap between germline ends came to 17 bases. The CDR3 is 13 amino acids. The CDR3 spells CASSRPGPGGAFF. The DNA for the CDR3 is TGTGCCAGCAGTCGTCCGGGACCGGGTGGAGCTTTCTTT.

This clonotype was seen repeatedly, ten times or more. The J gene is TRBJ2-7, the V gene TRBV25-1; D remains ambiguous. Trimming shortened V by 2 bases and J by 5 bases, and 7 bases separated the two germline ends. CDR3 length: 12 amino acids. Germline lookup yields CDR1 MGHDK and CDR2 SYGVNS. CDR3 in amino acids: CASSEGLDEQYF. The CDR3 DNA follows: TGTGCCAGCAGTGAAGGGCTGGACGAGCAGTACTTC.

The V call is TRBV6-5, the J call TRBJ1-1, with D tentatively TRBD1 (5 bases). This CDR3 has 14 amino acids. Trimming left V 2 bases short and J 6 bases short, with 13 bases between. The germline V gene encodes CDR1 MNHEY and CDR2 SVGAGI. For the CDR3, the DNA is TGTGCCAGCAGTTACGGTCTCGCGGGACCTGAAGCTTTCTTT. Translated: CASSYGLAGPEAFF.

This clonotype appeared many times. The chain links TRBV6-5 to TRBJ2-7; TRBD2 is a possible D gene (6 bases). From germline, CDR1 is MNHEY and CDR2 SVGAGI. The CDR3 contains 16 residues. Between the trimmed V and J ends, which lost 0 bases and 3 bases, there was a span of 15 bases. CDR3 nucleotides: TGTGCCAGCAGTTACTCCTCCAGGGTGGACTACTACGAGCAGTACTTC. This sequence encodes CASSYSSRVDYYEQYF.

This clonotype was recorded a few times. The chain has TRBV7-2 and TRBJ2-3; TRBD2 aligns across 8 bases. Germline V gives CDR1 SGHTA, CDR2 FQGNSA. The CDR3 covers 15 residues. The ends lost 6 bases at V and 2 bases at J; junction bases unmatched: 7. The CDR3: CASRPSGGLTDTQYF. The CDR3 bases are TGTGCCAGCAGACCAAGCGGGGGCCTCACAGATACGCAGTATTTT.

This clonotype was counted between two and nine times. The rearrangement joins TRBV9 to TRBJ2-2, with 7 bases aligning to TRBD1. From germline, CDR1 is SGDLS and CDR2 YYNGEE. V shed 4 bases, J shed 1 base, and the junction held 4 bases outside the gene matches. This CDR3 spans 15 amino acids. The CDR3 bases are TGTGCCAGCAGCTCCCGGACAGGGAACACCGGGGAGCTGTTTTTT. Amino acids: CASSSRTGNTGELFF.

The genes are TRBV29-1 and TRBJ2-5; 7 bases agree with TRBD1. CDR3 length: 13 residues. The germline V gene encodes CDR1 SQVTM and CDR2 ANQGSEA. V was pared by 7 bases and J by 4 bases, with 9 bases of the junction left unmatched. The CDR3 DNA is TGCAGCGGCCTATACGGGACAGCAGAGACCCAGTACTTC. Its translation: CSGLYGTAETQYF.

This clonotype was found a few times. This sequence joins TRBV7-2 and TRBJ2-5; maybe TRBD2 (6 bases). With 8 bases removed from V and 1 base from J, the gap between germline ends came to 17 bases. Germline V gives CDR1 SGHTA, CDR2 FQGNSA. The CDR3 is 15 amino acids. CDR3: CASGISRGTQETQYF. In DNA, the CDR3 is TGTGCCAGCGGGATTTCTCGGGGGACCCAAGAGACCCAGTACTTC.

This clonotype was detected a few times. This chain joins TRBV13 and TRBJ2-7, with 9 bases identical to TRBD1. CDR1 PRHDT and CDR2 FYEKMQ come from the germline V gene (reference sequence). The J segment lost 5 bases and the V segment lost 5 bases, leaving 4 bases of the junction unmatched. The CDR3 consists of 13 residues. Here the CDR3 DNA reads TGTGCCAGCAGCCGGGACAGGGACCACGAGCAGTACTTC. Protein: CASSRDRDHEQYF.

This chain links TRBV20-1 with TRBJ1-1; D gene unclear. The CDR3 length is 15 residues. CDR1 is DFQATT and CDR2 is SNEGSKA in the germline V gene (reference sequence). Trimming stripped 0 bases from V and 4 bases from J, with 15 bases between. The CDR3 bases are TGCAGTGCTAGAGATCCGGGGATGGCAGGCACTGAAGCTTTCTTT. Amino acids: CSARDPGMAGTEAFF.

This clonotype was observed a handful of times. J is TRBJ1-1 and V is TRBV12-3 or TRBV12-4; 7 bases line up with TRBD1. The CDR3 is made up of 14 amino acids. With 4 bases clipped from V and 4 bases from J, the junction kept 6 bases outside the gene matches. The CDR3 is CASSSKGGITEAFF. CDR3 nucleotides: TGTGCCAGCAGTTCAAAAGGGGGCATCACTGAAGCTTTCTTT.

The chain couples TRBV7-8 to TRBJ2-7; TRBD1 might be the D (5 bases). Trimming shortened V by 2 bases and J by 7 bases, and 12 bases separated the two germline ends. The CDR3 contains 13 residues. Germline values: CDR1 SGHVS, CDR2 FQNEAQ. For the CDR3, the DNA is TGTGCCAGCAGCTTATCGACAAGGACAGAGCAGTACGTC. Encoded protein: CASSLSTRTEQYV.